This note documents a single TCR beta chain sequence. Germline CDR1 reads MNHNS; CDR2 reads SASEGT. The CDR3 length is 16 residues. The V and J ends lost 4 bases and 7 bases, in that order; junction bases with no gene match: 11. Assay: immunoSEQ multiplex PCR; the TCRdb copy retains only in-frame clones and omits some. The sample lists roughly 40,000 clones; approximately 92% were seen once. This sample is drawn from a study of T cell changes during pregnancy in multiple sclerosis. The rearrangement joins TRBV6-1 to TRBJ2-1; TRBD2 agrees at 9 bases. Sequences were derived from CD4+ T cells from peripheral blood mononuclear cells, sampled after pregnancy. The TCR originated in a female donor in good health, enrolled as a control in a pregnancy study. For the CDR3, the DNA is TGTGCCAGCAGTGCTCTTCCTAGCGGGGTTGGGAATGAGCAGTTCTTC. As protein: CASSALPSGVGNEQFF.